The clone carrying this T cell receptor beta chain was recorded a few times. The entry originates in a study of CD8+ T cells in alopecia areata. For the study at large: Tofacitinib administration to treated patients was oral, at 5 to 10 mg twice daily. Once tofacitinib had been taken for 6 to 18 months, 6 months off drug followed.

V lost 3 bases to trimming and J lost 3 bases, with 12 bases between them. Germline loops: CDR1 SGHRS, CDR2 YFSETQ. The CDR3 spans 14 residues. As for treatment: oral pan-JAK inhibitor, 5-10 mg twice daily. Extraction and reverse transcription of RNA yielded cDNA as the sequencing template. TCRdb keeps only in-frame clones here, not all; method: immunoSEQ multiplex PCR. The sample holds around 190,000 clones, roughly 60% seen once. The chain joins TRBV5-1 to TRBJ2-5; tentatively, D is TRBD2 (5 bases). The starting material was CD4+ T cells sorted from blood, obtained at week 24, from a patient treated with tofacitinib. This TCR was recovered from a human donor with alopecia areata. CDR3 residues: CASSSARREETQYF. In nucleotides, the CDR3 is TGCGCCAGCAGCTCAGCCCGGCGGGAAGAGACCCAGTACTTC.